Listed below are T cell receptor beta chains from one sample, sequenced in a study of glioma-infiltrating T cells. TCRdb called the multiplex PCR reads again in MiXCR, with one record for every CDR3 protein. The sample has some 150,000 distinct CDR3 sequences, about two fifths seen once; the top ten hold roughly 20%. The sequencing sample was made of glioma tissue, nonneoplastic brain tissue, or PBMCs (not recorded which). The receptor source for this set is a human donor with low-grade glioma or glioblastoma, undergoing nonglioma brain surgery, or in good health (not recorded which). Each CDR3 is given with its conserved first and last residue. A D gene is named only where the DNA matches it firmly. Size values are once, few and many counts, or a class for expanded clones, and some rows have none.

J gene: TRBJ2-2; D gene: NA; V gene: TRBV6-2/TRBV6-3; clone size: NA; CDR3 DNA: TGTGCCAGCAGCTCCGGCGGGGCCGGGGAGCTGTTTTTT; CDR3 protein: CASSSGGAGELFF
J gene: TRBJ1-1; D gene: NA; V gene: TRBV4-1; clone size: NA; CDR3 DNA: TGCGCCAGCAGCCAACCGGACGGCCAAAACACTGAAGCTTTCTTT; CDR3 protein: CASSQPDGQNTEAFF
J gene: TRBJ2-3; D gene: NA; V gene: TRBV6-1; clone size: many; CDR3 DNA: TGTGCCAGCAACAATAGAGATACGCAGTATTTT; CDR3 protein: CASNNRDTQYF
J gene: TRBJ2-3; D gene: NA; V gene: TRBV28; clone size: few; CDR3 DNA: TGTGCCAGCACCCGTGAAGGGGCAGATACGCAGTATTTT; CDR3 protein: CASTREGADTQYF
J gene: TRBJ1-1; D gene: TRBD1; V gene: TRBV5-4; clone size: few; CDR3 DNA: TGTGCCAGCAGAGAAACCGGGACAGGGTTTACTGAAGCTTTCTTT; CDR3 protein: CASRETGTGFTEAFF
J gene: TRBJ1-1; D gene: NA; V gene: TRBV7-2; clone size: NA; CDR3 DNA: TGTGCCCGCAGCCCGATAAGGAACACTGAAGCTTTCTTT; CDR3 protein: CARSPIRNTEAFF
J gene: TRBJ2-2; D gene: NA; V gene: TRBV12-3/TRBV12-4; clone size: NA; CDR3 DNA: TGTGCCAGCAGTCCATTGGGGGAGCTGTTTTTT; CDR3 protein: CASSPLGELFF
J gene: TRBJ2-3; D gene: NA; V gene: TRBV2; clone size: few; CDR3 DNA: TGTGCCAGCAGTGGCCAGGGGGGGACAAGCACAGATACGCAGTATTTT; CDR3 protein: CASSGQGGTSTDTQYF
J gene: TRBJ2-1; D gene: NA; V gene: TRBV7-2; clone size: NA; CDR3 DNA: TGTGCCAGCAGCTTATGGCTGGGCGAAGGAGGGCAGTTCTTC; CDR3 protein: CASSLWLGEGGQFF
J gene: TRBJ2-1; D gene: NA; V gene: TRBV12-3/TRBV12-4; clone size: NA; CDR3 DNA: TGTGCCAGCAGTTTACGAGGATCTGAGCAGTTCTTC; CDR3 protein: CASSLRGSEQFF
J gene: TRBJ2-7; D gene: TRBD2; V gene: TRBV6-1; clone size: NA; CDR3 DNA: TGTGCCAGCAGAAGGACTAGCGGCTACGAGCAGTACTTC; CDR3 protein: CASRRTSGYEQYF
J gene: TRBJ2-1; D gene: NA; V gene: TRBV6-2/TRBV6-3; clone size: NA; CDR3 DNA: TGTGCCAGCAGTTACACTCGAAATGAGCAGTTCTTC; CDR3 protein: CASSYTRNEQFF
J gene: TRBJ1-6; D gene: NA; V gene: TRBV2; clone size: NA; CDR3 DNA: TGTGCCAGCAGTGAAGAACAGGATAATTCACCCCTCCACTTT; CDR3 protein: CASSEEQDNSPLHF
J gene: TRBJ2-1; D gene: TRBD2; V gene: TRBV20-1; clone size: NA; CDR3 DNA: TGCAGTGCTTCTCGCGGGAGGGCCTACGAGCAGTTCTTC; CDR3 protein: CSASRGRAYEQFF
J gene: TRBJ2-2; D gene: NA; V gene: TRBV7-9; clone size: few; CDR3 DNA: TGTGCCATATTACGATCCGGGGAGCTGTTTTTT; CDR3 protein: CAILRSGELFF
J gene: TRBJ2-5; D gene: NA; V gene: TRBV7-2; clone size: NA; CDR3 DNA: TGTGCCCGCAGCTTATACTACGGGGTACTAAAAGAGACCCAGTACTTC; CDR3 protein: CARSLYYGVLKETQYF
J gene: TRBJ2-3; D gene: NA; V gene: TRBV6-6; clone size: NA; CDR3 DNA: TGTGCCAGCAGTTACTCGGGGACAAGCCACACGCATACGCAGTATTTT; CDR3 protein: CASSYSGTSHTHTQYF
J gene: TRBJ1-5; D gene: NA; V gene: TRBV7-2; clone size: few; CDR3 DNA: TGTGCCAGCAGCTTACTTGGACGACTTTATAGCAATCAGCCCCAGCATTTT; CDR3 protein: CASSLLGRLYSNQPQHF
J gene: TRBJ2-7; D gene: NA; V gene: TRBV7-2; clone size: many; CDR3 DNA: TGTGCCAGCAGTCAAAGCTCAGGGTTATCCTACGAGCAGTACTTC; CDR3 protein: CASSQSSGLSYEQYF
J gene: TRBJ1-1; D gene: NA; V gene: TRBV4-1; clone size: NA; CDR3 DNA: TGCGCCAGCAGCCAAGGGTATAGCGATGAAGCTTTCTTT; CDR3 protein: CASSQGYSDEAFF
J gene: TRBJ2-1; D gene: TRBD2; V gene: TRBV20-1; clone size: NA; CDR3 DNA: TGCAGTGCTAGATTTAGCGGGAGACTCTACAATGAGCAGTTCTTC; CDR3 protein: CSARFSGRLYNEQFF
J gene: TRBJ1-1; D gene: NA; V gene: TRBV5-8; clone size: NA; CDR3 DNA: TGTGCCAGCAGCTTGGCCCCGGATCCGGTGGGAGCCGAAGCTTTCTTT; CDR3 protein: CASSLAPDPVGAEAFF
J gene: TRBJ2-1; D gene: NA; V gene: TRBV7-2; clone size: NA; CDR3 DNA: TGTGCCAGCAGAAAGGACAGATATGACTCCTACAATGAGCAGTTCTTC; CDR3 protein: CASRKDRYDSYNEQFF
J gene: TRBJ2-3; D gene: NA; V gene: TRBV27; clone size: few; CDR3 DNA: TGTGCCAGCAGTTTATCGAGTTTCGATACGCAGTATTTT; CDR3 protein: CASSLSSFDTQYF
J gene: TRBJ1-2; D gene: NA; V gene: TRBV7-2; clone size: NA; CDR3 DNA: TGTGCCAGCAGCCCGATCGCAACTGGGATCTATGGCTACACCTTC; CDR3 protein: CASSPIATGIYGYTF
J gene: TRBJ2-1; D gene: TRBD1; V gene: TRBV18; clone size: few; CDR3 DNA: TGTGCCAGCTCGCAACAGGGGAGCTCCTACAATGAGCAGTTCTTC; CDR3 protein: CASSQQGSSYNEQFF
J gene: TRBJ2-5; D gene: NA; V gene: TRBV15; clone size: NA; CDR3 DNA: TGTGCCACCAGCAGAGGGGCTCAGTACCAAGAGACCCAGTACTTC; CDR3 protein: CATSRGAQYQETQYF
J gene: TRBJ1-3; D gene: NA; V gene: TRBV4-1; clone size: once; CDR3 DNA: TGCTCCAGCAGCCAAGATGTGTTCCAGGGATTAGGAAACACCATATATTTT; CDR3 protein: CSSSQDVFQGLGNTIYF
J gene: TRBJ2-1; D gene: NA; V gene: TRBV7-2; clone size: NA; CDR3 DNA: TGTGCCAGCAGCCTACTAACTAGCTTCAATGAGCAGTCCTTC; CDR3 protein: CASSLLTSFNEQSF
J gene: TRBJ1-3; D gene: NA; V gene: TRBV6-1; clone size: NA; CDR3 DNA: TGTGCCAGCAGTGAAGATTTAAGGGGCTCTGGAAACACCATATATTTT; CDR3 protein: CASSEDLRGSGNTIYF
J gene: TRBJ1-4; D gene: TRBD1; V gene: TRBV7-9; clone size: NA; CDR3 DNA: TGTGCCAGCAGCTTAGACACAGGGGAGAATGAAAAACTGTTTTTT; CDR3 protein: CASSLDTGENEKLFF
J gene: TRBJ2-5; D gene: TRBD1; V gene: TRBV6-1; clone size: few; CDR3 DNA: TGTGCCAGCACGCTCGGGACAGGGGGCAGCGAGACCCAGTACTTC; CDR3 protein: CASTLGTGGSETQYF
J gene: TRBJ1-1; D gene: TRBD1; V gene: TRBV6-5; clone size: NA; CDR3 DNA: TGTGCCAGCAGAACACAGGGGTCCCCTGAAGCTTTCTTT; CDR3 protein: CASRTQGSPEAFF
J gene: TRBJ2-1; D gene: NA; V gene: TRBV20-1; clone size: NA; CDR3 DNA: TGCAGTGCTAGATGGGGGAGGGGGGGGGACTACAATGAGCAGTTCTTC; CDR3 protein: CSARWGRGGDYNEQFF
J gene: TRBJ2-1; D gene: TRBD2; V gene: TRBV7-2; clone size: NA; CDR3 DNA: TGTGCCAGCAGTTTGAGCGGGGGGGCCCACAATGAGCAGTTCTTC; CDR3 protein: CASSLSGGAHNEQFF
J gene: TRBJ2-3; D gene: TRBD2; V gene: TRBV7-2; clone size: few; CDR3 DNA: TGTGCCAGCAGCCAAATCGCAGCGGGAGGCTCAGATACGCAGTATTTT; CDR3 protein: CASSQIAAGGSDTQYF
J gene: TRBJ1-5; D gene: NA; V gene: TRBV15; clone size: once; CDR3 DNA: TGTGCCACCAGAAGAGCGGGTCAGGTTAATCAGCCCCAGCATTTT; CDR3 protein: CATRRAGQVNQPQHF
J gene: TRBJ2-1; D gene: TRBD2; V gene: TRBV6-1; clone size: NA; CDR3 DNA: TGTGCCAGCAGTACCCCTCTTCGTCCTAGCGGGGGGCATGAGCAGTTCTTC; CDR3 protein: CASSTPLRPSGGHEQFF
J gene: TRBJ2-7; D gene: NA; V gene: TRBV20-1; clone size: NA; CDR3 DNA: TGCAGTGCTAGAAGGCCCCGGGGCTGGGGTTCCGGATACGAGCAGTACTTC; CDR3 protein: CSARRPRGWGSGYEQYF
J gene: TRBJ2-5; D gene: NA; V gene: TRBV27; clone size: NA; CDR3 DNA: TGTGCCAGACCAAACGGGACCCAGTACTTC; CDR3 protein: CARPNGTQYF
J gene: TRBJ2-1; D gene: NA; V gene: TRBV12-3/TRBV12-4; clone size: NA; CDR3 DNA: TGTGCCAGCAGTTTAAGGCAGGGCGGCCGCAATGAGCAGTTCTTC; CDR3 protein: CASSLRQGGRNEQFF
J gene: TRBJ2-1; D gene: TRBD1; V gene: TRBV24-1; clone size: few; CDR3 DNA: TGTGCCACCAGTGCCGGGGGGACAGGGAACAATGAGCAGTTCTTC; CDR3 protein: CATSAGGTGNNEQFF
J gene: TRBJ2-1; D gene: NA; V gene: TRBV18; clone size: NA; CDR3 DNA: TGTGCCAGCTCATTTGACAGCAATGAGCAGTTCTTC; CDR3 protein: CASSFDSNEQFF
J gene: TRBJ1-3; D gene: NA; V gene: TRBV6-1; clone size: few; CDR3 DNA: TGTGCCAGCAGTAGGACAGCTATCAGCTCTGGAAACACCATATATTTT; CDR3 protein: CASSRTAISSGNTIYF
J gene: TRBJ2-3; D gene: NA; V gene: TRBV6-6; clone size: NA; CDR3 DNA: TGTGCCAGCAGTTACAGGGGGAGAAAAGATACGCAGTATTTT; CDR3 protein: CASSYRGRKDTQYF
J gene: TRBJ2-3; D gene: NA; V gene: TRBV11-2; clone size: NA; CDR3 DNA: TGTGCCAGCAGCCAGACGGGGGCAAACACAGATACGCAGTATTTT; CDR3 protein: CASSQTGANTDTQYF
J gene: TRBJ2-7; D gene: NA; V gene: TRBV18; clone size: NA; CDR3 DNA: TGTGCCAGCTCAACGGGGACGGGATCCTACGAGCAGTACTTC; CDR3 protein: CASSTGTGSYEQYF
J gene: TRBJ2-6; D gene: NA; V gene: TRBV19; clone size: NA; CDR3 DNA: TGTGCCAGTAGCACAGGGAGCTCTGGGGCCAACGTCCTGACTTTC; CDR3 protein: CASSTGSSGANVLTF
J gene: TRBJ2-3; D gene: NA; V gene: TRBV6-6; clone size: few; CDR3 DNA: TGTGCCAGCAGACAACAGGGAGATACGCAGTATTTT; CDR3 protein: CASRQQGDTQYF
J gene: TRBJ1-1; D gene: NA; V gene: TRBV27; clone size: few; CDR3 DNA: TGTGCCAGCGGAACGGGATCGAACACTGAAGCTTTCTTT; CDR3 protein: CASGTGSNTEAFF
J gene: TRBJ1-1; D gene: NA; V gene: TRBV7-9; clone size: NA; CDR3 DNA: TGTGCCAGCAGCTTAGCGCAGGCCGGGGCGAGTACTGAAGCTTTCTTT; CDR3 protein: CASSLAQAGASTEAFF
J gene: TRBJ1-1; D gene: NA; V gene: TRBV15; clone size: few; CDR3 DNA: TGTGCCACCACCAAAGGGGAGAACACTGAAGCTTTCTTT; CDR3 protein: CATTKGENTEAFF
J gene: TRBJ1-5; D gene: NA; V gene: TRBV27; clone size: NA; CDR3 DNA: TGTGCCAGCAGTTTAGATTCCGGTCAGCCCCAGCATTTT; CDR3 protein: CASSLDSGQPQHF
J gene: TRBJ2-1; D gene: TRBD1; V gene: TRBV6-1; clone size: few; CDR3 DNA: TGTGCCAGCAGTGGCACAGGGGGCGAGGACAATGAGCAGTTCTTC; CDR3 protein: CASSGTGGEDNEQFF
J gene: TRBJ2-5; D gene: NA; V gene: TRBV6-1; clone size: few; CDR3 DNA: TGTGCCACCCGGACTCGGTTACAAGAGACCCAGTACTTC; CDR3 protein: CATRTRLQETQYF